This TCR beta chain was recovered during a study of blood T cells in healthy people across ages. Overall study findings and caveats: Unsorted PBMCs blocked a conclusive comparison of naive and antigen-experienced cells.

For the second PCR, which ran for roughly 7 to 11 cycles, a sample-barcoded 5' primer and a J-beta primer mix were used. In TCRdb, the 5' RACE reads were re-called with MiXCR into one record per CDR3 protein. In the table there are about 1 million distinct CDR3 sequences, 45% of which are singletons. The CDR3 has 21 amino acids. The germline V gene encodes CDR1 SNHLY and CDR2 FYNNEI. Trimming took 1 base from V and 6 from J; bases not matched to a gene: 18. Details on this clonotype: Its antigen remains unknown.

What was sequenced was blood. This TCR came from a woman aged 55-75 years in good health. This chain connects TRBV2 to TRBJ2-3; TRBD2 matches 14 bases. The CDR3 spells CASSEETSGRVWDIVSDTQYF. The DNA of the CDR3 is TGTGCCAGCAGTGAAGAGACTAGCGGGAGGGTTTGGGATATCGTATCGGATACGCAGTATTTT.